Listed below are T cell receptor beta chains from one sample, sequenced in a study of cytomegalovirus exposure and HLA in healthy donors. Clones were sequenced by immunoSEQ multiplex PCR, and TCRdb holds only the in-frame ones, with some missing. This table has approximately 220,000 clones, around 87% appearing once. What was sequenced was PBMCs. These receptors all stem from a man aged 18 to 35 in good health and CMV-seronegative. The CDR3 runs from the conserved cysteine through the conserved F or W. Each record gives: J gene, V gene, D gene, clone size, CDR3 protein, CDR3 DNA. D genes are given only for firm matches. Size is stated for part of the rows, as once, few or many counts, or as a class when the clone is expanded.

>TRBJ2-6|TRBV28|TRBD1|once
CASSLGGAGANVLTF
TGTGCCAGCAGCCTAGGGGGCGCTGGGGCCAACGTCCTGACTTTC
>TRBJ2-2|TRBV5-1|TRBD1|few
CASSGQGSGTGELFF
TGCGCCAGCAGCGGACAGGGGTCGGGCACCGGGGAGCTGTTTTTT
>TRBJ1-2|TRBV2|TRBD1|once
CASTPGGPFGYTF
TGTGCCAGCACCCCAGGGGGCCCCTTCGGCTACACCTTC
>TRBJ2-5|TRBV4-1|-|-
CASSRAIGETQYF
TGCGCCAGCAGCCGGGCTATAGGAGAGACCCAGTACTTC
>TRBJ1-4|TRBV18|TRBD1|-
CASSPSGTASNEKLFF
TGTGCCAGCTCCCCGTCCGGGACAGCGAGTAATGAAAAACTGTTTTTT
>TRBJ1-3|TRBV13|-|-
CASSPGQGNTIYF
TGTGCCAGCAGCCCTGGACAGGGAAACACCATATATTTT
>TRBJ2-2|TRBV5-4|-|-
CASSLEGRATGELFF
TGTGCCAGCAGCTTGGAGGGGCGCGCCACCGGGGAGCTGTTTTTT
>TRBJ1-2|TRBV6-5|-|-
CASTNPPASYGYTF
TGTGCCAGCACCAACCCCCCAGCTAGCTATGGCTACACCTTC
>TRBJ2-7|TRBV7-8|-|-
CASSLWRKALGGASYEQYF
TGTGCCAGCAGCTTATGGAGGAAAGCTTTAGGCGGAGCTTCCTACGAGCAGTACTTC
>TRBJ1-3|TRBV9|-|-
CASSGAGTGNTIYF
TGTGCCAGCAGCGGCGCAGGGACTGGAAACACCATATATTTT
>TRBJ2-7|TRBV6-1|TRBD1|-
CASTRGLYEQYF
TGTGCCAGCACCAGGGGGCTTTACGAGCAGTACTTC
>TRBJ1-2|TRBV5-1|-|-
CASSLVPDYGYTF
TGCGCCAGCAGCTTGGTTCCAGATTATGGCTACACCTTC
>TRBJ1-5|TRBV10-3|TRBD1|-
CAIAGTGAQPQHF
TGTGCCATCGCTGGGACAGGGGCTCAGCCCCAGCATTTT
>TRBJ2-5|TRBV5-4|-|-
CASSRSFGYQETQYF
TGTGCCAGCAGTAGATCCTTCGGGTACCAAGAGACCCAGTACTTC
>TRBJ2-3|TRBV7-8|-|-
CASSPRAGVSDTQYF
TGTGCCAGCAGCCCACGAGCAGGGGTTAGCGATACGCAGTATTTT
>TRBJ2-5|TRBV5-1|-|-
CASSLDSPETQYF
TGCGCCAGCAGCTTGGATAGCCCGGAGACCCAGTACTTC
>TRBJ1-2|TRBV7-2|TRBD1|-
CASSPGRGAYRYGYTF
TGTGCCAGCAGCCCTGGCAGGGGGGCTTATCGGTATGGCTACACCTTC
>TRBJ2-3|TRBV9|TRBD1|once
CASSVGTGGTDTQYF
TGTGCCAGCAGCGTTGGCACAGGGGGCACAGATACGCAGTATTTT
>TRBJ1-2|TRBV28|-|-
CASSLGQGGYTF
TGTGCCAGCAGTTTGGGTCAGGGAGGCTACACCTTC
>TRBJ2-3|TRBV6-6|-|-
CASSDQVDTQYF
TGTGCCAGCAGTGACCAGGTAGATACGCAGTATTTT
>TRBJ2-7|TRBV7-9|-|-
CASSSTFLAYEQYF
TGTGCCAGCAGCTCCACTTTCCTCGCCTACGAGCAGTACTTC
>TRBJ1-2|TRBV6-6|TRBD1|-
CASSWDRADGYTF
TGTGCCAGCTCCTGGGACAGGGCAGATGGCTACACCTTC
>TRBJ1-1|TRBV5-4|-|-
CASSYPPTGNTEAFF
TGTGCCAGCAGTTATCCTCCTACAGGGAACACTGAAGCTTTCTTT
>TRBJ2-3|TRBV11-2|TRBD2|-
CASSFRVGLAGRTDTQYF
TGTGCCAGCAGCTTTAGAGTAGGACTAGCGGGTCGCACAGATACGCAGTATTTT
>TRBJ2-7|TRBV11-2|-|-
CASSLGAGMNNEQYF
TGTGCCAGCAGCTTAGGGGCAGGGATGAACAACGAGCAGTACTTC
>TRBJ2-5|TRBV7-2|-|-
CASSLGQAETQYF
TGTGCCAGCAGCTTAGGACAGGCAGAGACCCAGTACTTC
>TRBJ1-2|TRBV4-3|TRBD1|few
CASSQGGTGAGYTF
TGCGCCAGCAGCCAAGGCGGGACAGGGGCCGGCTACACCTTC
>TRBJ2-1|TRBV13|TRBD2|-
CASSLSGTSNEQFF
TGTGCCAGCAGCTTATCGGGGACTAGCAATGAGCAGTTCTTC
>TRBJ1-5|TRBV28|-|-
CASSQNYIYQPQHF
TGTGCCAGCAGCCAGAACTACATATACCAGCCCCAGCATTTT
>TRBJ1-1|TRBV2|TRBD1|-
CASSGQGRAFF
TGTGCCAGCAGCGGACAGGGGAGGGCTTTCTTT
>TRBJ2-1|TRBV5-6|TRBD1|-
CASSAPGQWGSYNEQFF
TGTGCCAGCAGCGCTCCGGGACAGTGGGGCTCCTACAATGAGCAGTTCTTC
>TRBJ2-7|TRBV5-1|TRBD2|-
CASSSTTSGLSYEQYF
TGCGCCAGCAGCTCCACCACTAGCGGCCTATCCTACGAGCAGTACTTC
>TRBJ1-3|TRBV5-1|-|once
CASSLDSSGNTIYF
TGCGCCAGCAGCCTCGACAGCTCTGGAAACACCATATATTTT
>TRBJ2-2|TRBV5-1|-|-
CASSLALPAGELFF
TGCGCCAGCAGCTTGGCTCTACCGGCCGGGGAGCTGTTTTTT
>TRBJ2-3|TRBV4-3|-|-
CASSQDTISGPADTQYF
TGCGCCAGCAGCCAAGATACTATCTCGGGTCCGGCAGATACGCAGTATTTT
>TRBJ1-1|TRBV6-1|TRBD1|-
CASRGQGATTEAFF
TGTGCCAGCAGGGGTCAGGGGGCGACTACTGAAGCTTTCTTT
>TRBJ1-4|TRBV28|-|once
CASQTPGAATNEKLFF
TGTGCCAGCCAGACGCCTGGGGCCGCAACTAATGAAAAACTGTTTTTT
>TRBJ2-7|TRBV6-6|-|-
CASSYSQGGLEQYF
TGTGCCAGCAGTTACTCACAGGGAGGGCTCGAGCAGTACTTC
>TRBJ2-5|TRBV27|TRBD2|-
CASRIAGGSGETQYF
TGTGCCAGCAGGATAGCGGGGGGCTCGGGGGAGACCCAGTACTTC
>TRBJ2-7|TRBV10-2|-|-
CASRIQGSLHYSSYEQYF
TGCGCCAGCAGGATACAGGGCTCTCTCCATTACAGCTCCTACGAGCAGTACTTC
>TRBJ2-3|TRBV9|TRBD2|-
CASSGSGGAGDTQYF
TGTGCCAGCAGCGGTAGCGGGGGGGCCGGGGATACGCAGTATTTT
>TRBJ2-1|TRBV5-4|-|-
CASSLRFSSSYNEQFF
TGTGCCAGCAGCCTGCGGTTCTCGAGCTCCTACAATGAGCAGTTCTTC
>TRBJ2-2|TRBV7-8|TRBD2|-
CASSLTSGRATGELFF
TGTGCCAGCAGCTTAACTAGCGGGAGGGCCACCGGGGAGCTGTTTTTT
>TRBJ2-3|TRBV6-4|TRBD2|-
CASSDLAGGTDTQYF
TGTGCCAGCAGTGACTTAGCGGGGGGCACAGATACGCAGTATTTT
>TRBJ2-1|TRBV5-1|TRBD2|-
CASSPTTSGSTEQFF
TGCGCCAGCAGCCCCACTACTAGCGGGAGCACTGAGCAGTTCTTC
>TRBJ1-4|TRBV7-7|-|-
CASSLARANEKLFF
TGTGCTAGCAGCTTAGCTAGAGCTAATGAAAAACTGTTTTTT
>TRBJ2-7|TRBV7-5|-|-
CARSIPGQRLLYEQYF
TGTGCCAGAAGCATCCCGGGACAGCGACTTCTTTACGAGCAGTACTTC
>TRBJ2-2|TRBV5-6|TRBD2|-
CASSPGLAGRQGTGELFF
TGTGCCAGCAGCCCGGGACTAGCGGGGAGGCAGGGCACCGGGGAGCTGTTTTTT
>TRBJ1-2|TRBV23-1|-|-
CASSHYPGAYGYTF
TGCGCCAGCAGTCATTACCCAGGGGCCTATGGCTACACCTTC
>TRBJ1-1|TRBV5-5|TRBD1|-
CASSLTQGGTEAFF
TGTGCCAGCAGCTTAACACAGGGGGGAACTGAAGCTTTCTTT
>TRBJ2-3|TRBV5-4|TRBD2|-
CASSPRGGSVTDTQYF
TGTGCCAGCAGCCCCCGGGGCGGGAGTGTAACAGATACGCAGTATTTT
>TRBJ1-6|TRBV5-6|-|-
CASSLWSSPLHF
TGTGCCAGCAGCTTGTGGAGTTCACCCCTCCACTTT
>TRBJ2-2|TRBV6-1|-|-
CATRGRGGVIGELFF
TGTGCCACGCGTGGGCGAGGGGGAGTGATCGGGGAGCTGTTTTTT
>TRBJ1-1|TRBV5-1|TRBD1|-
CASSKTGSNTEAFF
TGCGCCAGCAGCAAGACAGGGTCGAACACTGAAGCTTTCTTT
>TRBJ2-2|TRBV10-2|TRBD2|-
CASRAGLADTGELFF
TGCGCCAGCAGGGCGGGGCTAGCGGACACCGGGGAGCTGTTTTTT